These 4 T cell receptor beta chains came from one sample sequenced in a study of blood T cell repertoires in COVID-19. The data were produced by immunoSEQ multiplex PCR, yet TCRdb's version contains in-frame clones alone and is incomplete. The sample comprises roughly 40,000 clones, more than 65% of which are singletons, and 61% rests with the top ten. Sequenced material: peripheral blood. The receptors here all came from an elderly man with acute or convalescent COVID-19.

The chain combines TRBV27 with TRBJ2-2, with a tentative D call TRBD1 (5 bases). There are 15 residues in the CDR3. Germline CDR1 MNHEY, CDR2 SMNVEV (reference sequence). The V and J ends lost 2 bases and 1 base respectively, with 8 bases between them. The CDR3 protein is CASSLRGWNTGELFF. In DNA, the CDR3 is TGTGCCAGCAGTTTAAGGGGTTGGAACACCGGGGAGCTGTTTTTT.

The V gene is TRBV29-1, the J gene TRBJ2-5; possibly TRBD2 for D (6 bases). The germline gives CDR1 SQVTM, CDR2 ANQGSEA. V was cut by 0 bases and J by 3 bases, with 8 bases left in between. This CDR3 region has 13 residues. CDR3 sequence (DNA): TGCAGCGTTGAAGAAAGGAGGGAAGAGACCCAGTACTTC. As protein: CSVEERREETQYF.

This chain uses TRBV6-5 with TRBJ2-1; no clear D. The CDR3 runs to 14 residues. The V gene lost 2 bases and the J gene lost 6 bases, with 11 bases spanning the gap. The germline V gene has CDR1 MNHEY and CDR2 SVGAGI. CDR3 in amino acids: CASSYRPEFNEQFF. The CDR3 DNA sequence: TGTGCCAGCAGTTACCGCCCCGAGTTCAATGAGCAGTTCTTC.

This clone was seen once. The V gene is TRBV30, the J gene TRBJ2-2; D is unclear. V shed 2 bases and J shed 2 bases, with 9 bases lying between them. Looked up from germline, CDR1 is GTSNPN and CDR2 is SVGIG (reference sequence). There are 14 residues in the CDR3. For the CDR3, the DNA is TGTGCCTGGAGTTCGCTAGTTAACACCGGGGAGCTGTTTTTT. Translated, it gives CAWSSLVNTGELFF.